This T cell receptor (beta chain) was sequenced for a study of cytomegalovirus exposure and HLA in healthy donors. The PCR had 60 Vbeta and 13 Jbeta primers. The data were produced by immunoSEQ multiplex PCR, yet TCRdb's version contains in-frame clones alone and is incomplete. The repertoire has roughly 120,000 clones, approximately 80% of them found once; the top ten carry 1.5%. V shed 0 bases, J shed 8 bases, and the junction held 19 bases outside the gene matches. From germline, CDR1 is SGHNT and CDR2 YYREEE (reference sequence). This CDR3 spans 19 amino acids. This sequence joins TRBV5-4 and TRBJ2-1; 8 bases line up with TRBD1. The sequencing sample was made of PBMCs. The receptor was derived from a woman aged 18-29 years in good health and CMV-seronegative. Here the CDR3 reads CASSLGGAGGVLLVDEQFF. CDR3 DNA: TGTGCCAGCAGCTTGGGAGGGGCAGGGGGCGTATTACTCGTAGATGAGCAGTTCTTC.